This T cell receptor beta chain stems from a study of OX40 agonist ivuxolimab in advanced cancers. Study as a whole: Two cutaneous melanoma patients and one hepatocellular carcinoma patient, three in all, had partial responses.

Concerning this clone: Its antigen is as yet unknown.

The CDR3 is made up of 15 amino acids. The germline gives CDR1 SGHDT, CDR2 YYEEEE. The V gene lost 5 bases and the J gene lost 4 bases, with 19 bases spanning the gap. Method: immunoSEQ multiplex PCR; TCRdb's copy keeps in-frame clones and lacks some. Of 100,000 or so clones in the sample, about nine tenths were seen once. Findings of the study overall: Among the nonresponders, some also had low normalized T-cell clonal expansion. Relative to CD4+ cells, CD8+ T cells on average had more expanded clones.

This chain joins TRBV5-6 and TRBJ2-7; D not resolved. Sample: CD4+ or CD8+ T cells sorted from blood, taken in a trial of the OX40 agonist ivuxolimab. The sequence was collected from an adult with an advanced solid tumor such as melanoma, head and neck, liver or kidney cancer. The CDR3, as DNA: TGTGCCAGCAGACGAGACGGACCAAGGCGGTACGAGCAGTACTTC. Protein product: CASRRDGPRRYEQYF.